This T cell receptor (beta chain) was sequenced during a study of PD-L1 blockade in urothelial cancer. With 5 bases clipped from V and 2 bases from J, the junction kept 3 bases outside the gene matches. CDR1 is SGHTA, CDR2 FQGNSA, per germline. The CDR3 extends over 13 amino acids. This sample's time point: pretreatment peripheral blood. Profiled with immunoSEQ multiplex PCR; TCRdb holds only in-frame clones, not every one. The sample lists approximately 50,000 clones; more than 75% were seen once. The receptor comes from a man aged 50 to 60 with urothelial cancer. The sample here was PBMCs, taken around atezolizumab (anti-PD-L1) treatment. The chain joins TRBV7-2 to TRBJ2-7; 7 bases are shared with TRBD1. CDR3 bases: TGTGCCAGCAGCCTCGGGACAGCCTACGAGCAGTACTTC. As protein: CASSLGTAYEQYF. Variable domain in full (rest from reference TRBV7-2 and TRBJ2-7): GAGVSQSPSNKVTEKGKDVELRCDPISGHTALYWYRQSLGQGLEFLIYFQGNSAPDKSGLPSDRFSAERTGGSVSTLTIQRTQQEDSAVYLCASSLGTAYEQYFGPGTRLTVT.